Presented here are 7 T cell receptor beta chains from one specimen sequenced in a study of cytomegalovirus exposure and HLA in healthy donors. In the PCR, 60 Vbeta and 13 Jbeta primers were used. The data were produced by immunoSEQ multiplex PCR, yet TCRdb's version contains in-frame clones alone and is incomplete. The repertoire holds approximately 170,000 clones, over 70% seen once, with around 7% in the top ten. The sequenced sample consisted of PBMCs. These receptors originate from a male donor in good health and CMV-seropositive.

The chain employs TRBV5-1 and TRBJ1-1, with TRBD1 matching 8 bases. The germline CDR1 and CDR2 sequences are SGHRS and YFSETQ. After removal of 4 bases from V and 2 bases from J, the junction contained 10 bases not matched to a gene. The CDR3 consists of 16 residues. The CDR3 here is CASSLGQGPSNTEAFF. CDR3 coding DNA: TGCGCCAGCAGCCTTGGACAGGGCCCCTCTAACACTGAAGCTTTCTTT.

This clone was observed a handful of times. V gene TRBV10-1 combines with J gene TRBJ1-1; no definite D call. The CDR3 has 13 amino acids. CDR1 and CDR2 (germline): WNHNN, SYGVQD (reference sequence). V lost 0 bases and J lost 5, with 7 bases in between. The CDR3: CASSESRVTEAFF. CDR3 DNA: TGCGCCAGCAGTGAGTCTCGGGTAACTGAAGCTTTCTTT.

The CDR3 spells CASSLGGGAFYNEQFF. The CDR3 DNA sequence: TGTGCCAGCAGCTTGGGAGGGGGGGCCTTCTACAATGAGCAGTTCTTC. This chain joins TRBV5-6 and TRBJ2-1; tentatively, D is TRBD2 (7 bases). V was pared by 0 bases and J by 3 bases, with 13 bases between. From germline, CDR1 is SGHDT and CDR2 YYEEEE. CDR3 length: 16 residues.

This sequence joins TRBV15 and TRBJ1-5; possibly TRBD1 for D (6 bases). This CDR3 is 16 amino acids long. Germline lookup yields CDR1 LNHNV and CDR2 YYDKDF (reference sequence). Trimming took off 0 bases at V and 5 bases at J, with 14 bases between the two ends. CDR3 sequence reads: CATSRDRAQGHQPQHF. The CDR3 region has the DNA TGTGCCACCAGCAGAGATCGGGCTCAGGGGCATCAGCCCCAGCATTTT. The full variable domain, with the rest looked up from reference TRBV15 and TRBJ1-5, is DAMVIQNPRYQVTQFGKPVTLSCSQTLNHNVMYWYQQKSSQAPKLLFHYYDKDFNNEADTPDNFQSRRPNTSFCFLDIRSPGLGDTAMYLCATSRDRAQGHQPQHFGDGTRLSIL.

This sequence joins TRBV11-2 and TRBJ1-3; tentative D call: TRBD1 (5 bases). In germline, CDR1 is SGHAT, CDR2 FQNNGV. The CDR3 totals 16 residues. Trimming removed 1 base from V and 1 base from J, with 11 bases in between. The CDR3 nucleotides read TGTGCCAGCAGCTTAGCCACAGGCCTTTCTGGAAACACCATATATTTT. Translation: CASSLATGLSGNTIYF.

The rearrangement uses TRBV4-3 and TRBJ1-2; 7 bases map to TRBD1. The CDR3 is made up of 19 amino acids. Germline V gene lookup returns CDR1 LGHNA and CDR2 YSLEER. V trimming: 0 bases; J trimming: 8 bases; junction bases outside the gene matches: 21. The CDR3 bases are TGCGCCAGCAGCCAAGATCGGGGGTATGGGACAGATTCTGTCGGGGGCTACACCTTC. Encoded protein: CASSQDRGYGTDSVGGYTF.

In DNA, the CDR3 is TGTGCCAGCAGTTACGGGGCCCCCTACGAGCAGTACTTC. Protein: CASSYGAPYEQYF. This chain links TRBV6-5 with TRBJ2-7, with D possibly being TRBD1 (5 bases). Trimming took 2 bases from V and 2 from J, leaving 7 bases between them. The CDR3 runs 13 residues. The germline CDR1 and CDR2 sequences are MNHEY and SVGAGI.